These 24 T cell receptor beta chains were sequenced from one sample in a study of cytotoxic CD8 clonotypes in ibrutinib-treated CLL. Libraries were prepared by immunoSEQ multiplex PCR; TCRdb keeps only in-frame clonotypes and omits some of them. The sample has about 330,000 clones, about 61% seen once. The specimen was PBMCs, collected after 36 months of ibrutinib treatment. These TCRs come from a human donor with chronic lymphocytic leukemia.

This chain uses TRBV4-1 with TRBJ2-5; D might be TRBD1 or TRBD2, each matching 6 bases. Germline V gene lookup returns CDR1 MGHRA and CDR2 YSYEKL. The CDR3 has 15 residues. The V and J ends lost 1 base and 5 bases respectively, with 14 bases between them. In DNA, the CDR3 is TGCGCCAGCAGCCAAGTGGCCAGGGGAGGTGAGACCCAGTACTTC. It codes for CASSQVARGGETQYF.

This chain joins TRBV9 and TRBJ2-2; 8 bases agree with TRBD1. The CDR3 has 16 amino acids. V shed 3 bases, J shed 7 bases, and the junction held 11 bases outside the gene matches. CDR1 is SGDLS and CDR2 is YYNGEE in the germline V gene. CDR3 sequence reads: CASSAQMTGAHGELFF. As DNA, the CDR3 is TGTGCCAGCAGCGCGCAGATGACAGGGGCCCACGGGGAGCTGTTTTTT.

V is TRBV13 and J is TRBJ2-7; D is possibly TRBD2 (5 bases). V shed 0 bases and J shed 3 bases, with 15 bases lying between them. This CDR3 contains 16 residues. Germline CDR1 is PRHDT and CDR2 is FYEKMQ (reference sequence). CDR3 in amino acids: CASSLGLNSGDYEQYF. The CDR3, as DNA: TGTGCCAGCAGCTTAGGCCTAAACAGCGGCGACTACGAGCAGTACTTC.

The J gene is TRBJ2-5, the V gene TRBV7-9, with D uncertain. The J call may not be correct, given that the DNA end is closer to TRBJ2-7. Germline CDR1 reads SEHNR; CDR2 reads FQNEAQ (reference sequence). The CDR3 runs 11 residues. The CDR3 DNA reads TGTGCCAGCAGCTGGCTCGACGAGCAGTACTTC. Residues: CASSWLDEQYF.

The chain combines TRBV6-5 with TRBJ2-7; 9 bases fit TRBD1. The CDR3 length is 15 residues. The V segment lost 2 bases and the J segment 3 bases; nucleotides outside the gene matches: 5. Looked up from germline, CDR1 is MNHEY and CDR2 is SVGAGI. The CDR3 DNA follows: TGTGCCAGCAGTTACCCTACAGGGGGCGGCTACGAGCAGTACTTC. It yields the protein CASSYPTGGGYEQYF.

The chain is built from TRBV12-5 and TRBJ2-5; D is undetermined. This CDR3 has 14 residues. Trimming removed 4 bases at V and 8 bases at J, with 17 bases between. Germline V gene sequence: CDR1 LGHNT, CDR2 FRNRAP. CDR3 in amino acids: CASGSSTPPRTQYF. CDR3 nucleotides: TGTGCTAGTGGTTCTTCGACTCCCCCCCGAACCCAGTACTTC.

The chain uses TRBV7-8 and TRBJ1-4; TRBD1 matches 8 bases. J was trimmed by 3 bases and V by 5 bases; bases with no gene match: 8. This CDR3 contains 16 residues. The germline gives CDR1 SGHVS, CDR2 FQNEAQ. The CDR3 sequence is CASSTSRQGSNEKLFF. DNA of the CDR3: TGTGCCAGCAGCACCTCCCGACAGGGGTCTAATGAAAAACTGTTTTTT.

The CDR3 reads CASRGQGSPYEQYF. DNA of the CDR3: TGTGCCAGTCGCGGACAGGGGTCCCCCTACGAGCAGTACTTC. The genes are TRBV6-5 and TRBJ2-7, with TRBD1 matching over 9 bases. The ends lost 9 bases at V and 2 bases at J; junction bases unmatched: 8. CDR1 is MNHEY and CDR2 is SVGAGI in the germline V gene. The CDR3 is 14 amino acids.

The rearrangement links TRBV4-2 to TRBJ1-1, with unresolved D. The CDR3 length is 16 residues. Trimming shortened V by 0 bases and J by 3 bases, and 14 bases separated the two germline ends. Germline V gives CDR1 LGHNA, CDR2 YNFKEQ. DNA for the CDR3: TGTGCCAGCAGCCAAGAGTTCCGAGGCAGGTACACTGAAGCTTTCTTT. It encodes CASSQEFRGRYTEAFF.

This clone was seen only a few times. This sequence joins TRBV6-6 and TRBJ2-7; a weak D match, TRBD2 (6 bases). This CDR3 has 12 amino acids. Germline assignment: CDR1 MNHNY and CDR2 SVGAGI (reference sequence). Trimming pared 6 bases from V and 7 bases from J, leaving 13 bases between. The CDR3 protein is CASRRDSREQYF. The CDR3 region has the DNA TGTGCCAGCAGGAGGGACTCGCGGGAGCAGTACTTC.

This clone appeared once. The CDR3 nucleotides read TGCGCCAGCAGCCAGATGGGACAGTCAAGATCTGGAAACACCATATATTTT. Its protein is CASSQMGQSRSGNTIYF. The chain couples TRBV4-1 to TRBJ1-3; 7 bases are a match to TRBD1. The V gene's germline CDR1 is MGHRA and CDR2 YSYEKL. Trimming removed 3 bases from V and 1 base from J; junction bases left unmatched: 9. The CDR3 consists of 17 residues.

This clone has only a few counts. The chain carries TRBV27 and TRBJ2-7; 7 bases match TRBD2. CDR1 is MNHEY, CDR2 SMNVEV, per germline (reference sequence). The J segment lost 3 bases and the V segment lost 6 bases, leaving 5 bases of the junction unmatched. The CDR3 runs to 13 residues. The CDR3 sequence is CASRRLADYEQYF. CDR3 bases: TGTGCCAGCAGACGGCTAGCGGACTACGAGCAGTACTTC.

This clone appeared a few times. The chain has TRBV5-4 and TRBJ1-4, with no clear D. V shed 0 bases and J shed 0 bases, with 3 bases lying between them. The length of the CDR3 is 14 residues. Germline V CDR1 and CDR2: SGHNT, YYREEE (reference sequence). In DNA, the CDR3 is TGTGCCAGCAGCTTGGAGGCAACTAATGAAAAACTGTTTTTT. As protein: CASSLEATNEKLFF.

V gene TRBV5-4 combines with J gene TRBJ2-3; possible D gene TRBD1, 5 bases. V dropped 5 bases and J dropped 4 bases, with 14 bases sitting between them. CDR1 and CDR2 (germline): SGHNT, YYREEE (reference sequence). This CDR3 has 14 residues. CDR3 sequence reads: CASSRDSLPDTQYF. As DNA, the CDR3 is TGTGCCAGCAGTCGCGACAGTCTCCCAGATACGCAGTATTTT.

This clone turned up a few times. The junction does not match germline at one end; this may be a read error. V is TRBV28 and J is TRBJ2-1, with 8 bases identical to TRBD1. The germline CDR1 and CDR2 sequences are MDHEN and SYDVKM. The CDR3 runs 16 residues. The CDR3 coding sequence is TGTGCCGGCAGTGGGACAGGTGGGAGCTCCTACAATGAGCAGTTCTTC. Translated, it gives CAGSGTGGSSYNEQFF. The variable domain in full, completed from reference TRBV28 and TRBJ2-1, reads DVKVTQSSRYLVKRTGEKVFLECVQDMDHENMFWYRQDPGLGLRLIYFSYDVKMKEKGDIPEGYSVSREKKERFSLILESASTNQTSMYLCAGSGTGGSSYNEQFFGPGTRLTVL.

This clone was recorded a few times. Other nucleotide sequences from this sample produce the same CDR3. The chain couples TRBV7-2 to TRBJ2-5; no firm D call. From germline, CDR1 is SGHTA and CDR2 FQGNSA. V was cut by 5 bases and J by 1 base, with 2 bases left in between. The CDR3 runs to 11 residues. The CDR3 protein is CASSLQETQYF. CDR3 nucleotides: TGTGCCAGCAGCCTCCAAGAGACCCAGTACTTC.

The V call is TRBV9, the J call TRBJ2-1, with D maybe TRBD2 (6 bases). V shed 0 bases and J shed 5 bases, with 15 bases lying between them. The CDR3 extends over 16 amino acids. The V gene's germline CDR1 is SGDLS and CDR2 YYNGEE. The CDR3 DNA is TGTGCCAGCAGCGTAGGATTCCTAGCGCCGAACAATGAGCAGTTCTTC. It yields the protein CASSVGFLAPNNEQFF. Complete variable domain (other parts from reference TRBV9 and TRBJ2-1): DSGVTQTPKHLITATGQRVTLRCSPRSGDLSVYWYQQSLDQGLQFLIQYYNGEERAKGNILERFSAQQFPDLHSELNLSSLELGDSALYFCASSVGFLAPNNEQFFGPGTRLTVL.

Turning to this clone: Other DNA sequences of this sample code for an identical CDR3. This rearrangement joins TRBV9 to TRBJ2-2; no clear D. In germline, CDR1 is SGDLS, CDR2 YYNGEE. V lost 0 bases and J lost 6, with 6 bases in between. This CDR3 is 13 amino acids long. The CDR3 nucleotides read TGTGCCAGCAGCGTAGGAGTCCCCGGGGAGCTGTTTTTT. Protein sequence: CASSVGVPGELFF.

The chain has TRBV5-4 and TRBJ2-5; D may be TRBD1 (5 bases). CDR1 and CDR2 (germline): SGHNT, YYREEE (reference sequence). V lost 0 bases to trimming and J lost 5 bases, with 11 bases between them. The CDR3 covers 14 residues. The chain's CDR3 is CASSLAQGIETQYF. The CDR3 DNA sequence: TGTGCCAGCAGCTTGGCTCAGGGCATCGAGACCCAGTACTTC.

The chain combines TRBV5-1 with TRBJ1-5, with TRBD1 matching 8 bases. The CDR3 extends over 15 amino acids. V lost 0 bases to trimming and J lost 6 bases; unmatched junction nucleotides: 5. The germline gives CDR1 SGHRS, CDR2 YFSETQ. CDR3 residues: CASSLDQGAGQPQHF. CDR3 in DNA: TGCGCCAGCAGCTTGGATCAGGGGGCGGGTCAGCCCCAGCATTTT.

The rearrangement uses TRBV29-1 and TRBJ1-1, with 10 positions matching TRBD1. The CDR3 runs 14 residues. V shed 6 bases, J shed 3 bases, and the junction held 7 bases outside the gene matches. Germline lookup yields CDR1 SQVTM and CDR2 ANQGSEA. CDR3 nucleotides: TGCAGCGTACCCTGGACAGGGGGGGACACTGAAGCTTTCTTT. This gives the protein CSVPWTGGDTEAFF.

The CDR3: CASSAGLPRDEQFF. The CDR3 nucleotides are TGTGCCAGCTCAGCCGGATTGCCTCGGGATGAGCAGTTCTTC. The rearrangement uses TRBV18 and TRBJ2-1; D unresolved. Per the germline V gene, CDR1 is KGHSH and CDR2 is LQKENI. The CDR3 has 14 amino acids. The V end lost 5 bases, the J end lost 8 bases, and 16 bases lay between the germline ends.

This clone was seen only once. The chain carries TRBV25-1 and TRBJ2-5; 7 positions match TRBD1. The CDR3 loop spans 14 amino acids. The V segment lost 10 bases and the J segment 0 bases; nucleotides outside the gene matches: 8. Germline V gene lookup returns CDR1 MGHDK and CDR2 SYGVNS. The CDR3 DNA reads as TGTGCCACCCTGGGCAGGGGGTACCAAGAGACCCAGTACTTC. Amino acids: CATLGRGYQETQYF.

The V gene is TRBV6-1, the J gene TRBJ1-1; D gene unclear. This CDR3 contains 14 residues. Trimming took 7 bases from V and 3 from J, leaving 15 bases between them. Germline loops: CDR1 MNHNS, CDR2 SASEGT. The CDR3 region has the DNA TGTGCCAGCATTACTCAGGTTGGTCACACTGAAGCTTTCTTT. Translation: CASITQVGHTEAFF.